Shown below are 15 T cell receptor beta chains from a single sample sequenced in a study of shared clonotypes between healthy human individuals. This table comes from immunoSEQ multiplex PCR, and its TCRdb copy is limited to in-frame clones, with some not included. The data hold millions of clones, with 85% to 95% observed a single time. Sequencing used naive CD4+ T cells from PBMCs. Sample subset: CD45RA+ positively selected. The receptors were sampled from a man aged 18 to 30 in good health. Some clones in this sample may be carry-over from other donors' samples.

The chain combines TRBV28 with TRBJ2-3; a possible D gene is TRBD2 (6 bases). V lost 11 bases to trimming and J lost 8 bases, with 14 bases between them. Germline CDR1 is MDHEN and CDR2 is SYDVKM. The CDR3 covers 11 residues. CDR3 sequence reads: CAAEGWGTQYF. In DNA form, the CDR3 reads TGTGCCGCGGAGGGTTGGGGTACGCAGTATTTT.

The rearrangement links TRBV18 to TRBJ1-2; possible D gene TRBD1, 5 bases. With 2 bases removed from V and 5 bases from J, the gap between germline ends came to 15 bases. The CDR3 has 15 amino acids. CDR1 is KGHSH and CDR2 is LQKENI in the germline V gene. In nucleotides, the CDR3 is TGTGCCAGCTCACCAAACCTGCCCGGGGGATATGGCTACACCTTC. Translated, it gives CASSPNLPGGYGYTF.

This sequence joins TRBV19 and TRBJ2-3; unclear D gene. The CDR3 has 15 residues. Trimming stripped 4 bases from V and 0 bases from J, with 11 bases between. Germline CDR1 reads LNHDA; CDR2 reads SQIVND (reference sequence). CDR3 residues: CASSTQILSTDTQYF. In DNA form, the CDR3 reads TGTGCCAGTAGTACCCAAATCCTTAGCACAGATACGCAGTATTTT.

Concerning this clone itself: This same CDR3 is encoded by further DNA sequences in the sample. The V and J genes are TRBV5-4 and TRBJ2-5; D remains unclear. The CDR3 has 12 amino acids. V gave up 0 bases and J gave up 1 base, with 1 base separating them. The germline CDR1 and CDR2 sequences are SGHNT and YYREEE (reference sequence). CDR3 loop: CASSLAQETQYF. In nucleotides, the CDR3 is TGTGCCAGCAGCTTGGCCCAAGAGACCCAGTACTTC. Combining the CDR3 with reference TRBV5-4 and TRBJ2-5 gives the whole variable domain ETGVTQSPTHLIKTRGQQVTLRCSSQSGHNTVSWYQQALGQGPQFIFQYYREEENGRGNFPPRFSGLQFPNYSSELNVNALELDDSALYLCASSLAQETQYFGPGTRLLVL.

This clone was picked up one time. The same CDR3 is also encoded by other DNA sequences in this sample. This chain joins TRBV15 and TRBJ2-7; D may be TRBD2 (7 bases). Germline CDR1 reads LNHNV; CDR2 reads YYDKDF (reference sequence). V was shortened by 3 bases and J by 2 bases, with 11 bases between the two germline ends. The CDR3 is 14 amino acids. The CDR3 loop reads CATSREGGTYEQYF. The CDR3 nucleotides are TGTGCCACCAGCAGGGAGGGGGGGACCTACGAGCAGTACTTC.

V is TRBV6-5 and J is TRBJ2-7, with D perhaps TRBD1 or TRBD2 (6 bases each). Per the germline V gene, CDR1 is MNHEY and CDR2 is SVGAGI. V was trimmed by 7 bases and J by 3 bases, leaving 13 bases between them. The CDR3 runs to 13 residues. In nucleotides, the CDR3 is TGTGCCAGCACCCGGGGGCCCAACTACGAGCAGTACTTC. The encoded protein is CASTRGPNYEQYF.

V gene TRBV2 combines with J gene TRBJ2-5; D possibly uses TRBD1 or TRBD2 (5 bases each). The CDR3 is 15 residues long. V was clipped by 6 bases and J by 1 base, with 15 bases between them. The germline CDR1 and CDR2 sequences are SNHLY and FYNNEI. This CDR3 is CASRMLGVAQETQYF. CDR3 nucleotides: TGTGCCAGCAGGATGCTGGGGGTCGCCCAAGAGACCCAGTACTTC. Complete variable domain (other parts from reference TRBV2 and TRBJ2-5): EPEVTQTPSHQVTQMGQEVILRCVPISNHLYFYWYRQILGQKVEFLVSFYNNEISEKSEIFDDQFSVERPDGSNFTLKIRSTKLEDSAMYFCASRMLGVAQETQYFGPGTRLLVL.

V and J are TRBV10-2 and TRBJ1-4; the match to TRBD1 covers 7 bases. Per germline, CDR1 WSHSY and CDR2 SAAADI. The CDR3 consists of 13 residues. Trimming removed 7 bases from V and 7 bases from J; junction bases left unmatched: 6. The CDR3 spells CASTRGVFEKLFF. The CDR3 DNA reads as TGCGCCAGCACCAGGGGGGTCTTTGAAAAACTGTTTTTT.

This clone was detected a few times. The rearrangement joins TRBV9 to TRBJ1-3; D remains ambiguous. The CDR3 contains 14 residues. Germline V gene lookup returns CDR1 SGDLS and CDR2 YYNGEE. Trimming removed 4 bases at V and 0 bases at J, with 8 bases between. The chain's CDR3 is CASSPQISGNTIYF. CDR3 bases: TGTGCCAGCAGCCCCCAGATCTCTGGAAACACCATATATTTT.

Notes on this clone: Other nucleotide sequences from this sample produce the same CDR3. V usage is TRBV5-1 and J usage is TRBJ2-7, with D unresolved. Trimming shortened V by 4 bases and J by 4 bases, and 9 bases separated the two germline ends. The CDR3 spans 12 residues. Germline V gives CDR1 SGHRS, CDR2 YFSETQ. The CDR3 DNA reads as TGCGCCAGCAGCATCTCAGGATACGAGCAGTACTTC. It translates to CASSISGYEQYF.

The J gene is TRBJ2-5, the V gene TRBV5-1; the D is unclear. The length of the CDR3 is 16 residues. Trimming cost V 2 bases and J 5 bases, with 19 bases left between them. Per germline, CDR1 SGHRS and CDR2 YFSETQ. CDR3 DNA: TGCGCCAGCAGCTTTGTCCCTATTGGCAAATACGAGACCCAGTACTTC. Its protein is CASSFVPIGKYETQYF. Together with reference TRBV5-1 and TRBJ2-5, the CDR3 gives the full variable domain: KAGVTQTPRYLIKTRGQQVTLSCSPISGHRSVSWYQQTPGQGLQFLFEYFSETQRNKGNFPGRFSGRQFSNSRSEMNVSTLELGDSALYLCASSFVPIGKYETQYFGPGTRLLVL.

V and J are TRBV29-1 and TRBJ1-1; tentatively, D is TRBD1 (6 bases). CDR1 is SQVTM, CDR2 ANQGSEA, per germline. The CDR3 runs 13 residues. Trimming left V 7 bases short and J 6 bases short, with 18 bases between. CDR3 residues: CSETMQGRAEAFF. The CDR3 DNA follows: TGCAGCGAGACGATGCAGGGGAGGGCTGAAGCTTTCTTT.

A remark on this clone: This CDR3 is also generated by other DNA sequences in the sample. The rearrangement uses TRBV18 and TRBJ1-5; 8 bases align to TRBD1. Per the germline V gene, CDR1 is KGHSH and CDR2 is LQKENI. The CDR3 consists of 15 residues. With V trimmed by 3 bases and J by 3 bases, 4 bases remained unmatched. CDR3 protein: CASSPSTGDNQPQHF. CDR3 nucleotides: TGTGCCAGCTCACCGTCGACAGGGGACAATCAGCCCCAGCATTTT.

V and J are TRBV18 and TRBJ2-7; D might be TRBD2 (6 bases). Germline loops: CDR1 KGHSH, CDR2 LQKENI. V lost 3 bases, J lost 12 bases, and 24 bases lay in between. This CDR3 comprises 15 residues. The DNA of the CDR3 is TGTGCCAGCTCACCCCCCCTGGGCCCTAGCGCCCACTTGTACTTC. It is translated as CASSPPLGPSAHLYF.

Concerning this clone itself: Other DNA sequences in the same sample also yield this CDR3. The chain has TRBV28 and TRBJ1-1; 8 nucleotides agree with TRBD1. V lost 6 bases, J lost 1 base, and 7 bases stayed unmatched. Per the germline V gene, CDR1 is MDHEN and CDR2 is SYDVKM. CDR3 length: 15 residues. The CDR3 sequence: CASSLPGTGNTEAFF. DNA of the CDR3: TGTGCCAGCAGCCTTCCCGGGACAGGGAACACTGAAGCTTTCTTT.